This T cell receptor (beta chain) appears in the sequencing data of a study of T-cell reconstitution after alpha-beta-depleted transplantation in children. Study findings and constraints: It was reported that alpha-beta T cells came from several hundred expanded graft clones (about two months after transplant). Hyperexpanded clones declined; after one year, newly produced T cells mostly supplied diversity. Surviving recipient T cells and intrathymic progenitors accounted for some patients' high TCRbeta diversity at day 60.

This clonotype was detected many times. Antigen specificity is unknown. The library targeted TCRbeta and was prepared with unique molecular identifiers. Each CDR3 protein is one row after TCRdb ran MiXCR on the PCR reads. The table lists over 150,000 distinct CDR3 sequences, around 10% of them singletons. V dropped 5 bases and J dropped 8 bases, with 29 bases sitting between them. Per the germline V gene, CDR1 is SGHRS and CDR2 is YFSETQ. This CDR3 is built from 18 residues. The rearrangement joins TRBV5-1 to TRBJ2-1, with D unresolved. This receptor was taken from a boy between 2 and 10 years old with acute myeloid leukemia, due to receive a stem cell transplant. The starting material was PBMCs, obtained before TCRalphabeta/CD19-depleted stem cell transplant. The chain's CDR3 is CASRSSGYTTDRSYEQFF. For the CDR3, the DNA is TGCGCCAGCAGGTCATCGGGCTATACTACCGACCGATCCTATGAGCAGTTCTTC.